The 30 T cell receptor beta chains below all came from one sample that was sequenced in a study of T cells in Graves' hyperthyroidism and ophthalmopathy. Amplified TCR beta CDR3 regions came from RNA transcripts. The TCR CDR3 was amplified in a first-round RT-PCR using the HTBI primer set. In TCRdb, the multiplex PCR reads were re-called with MiXCR into one record per CDR3 protein. The table shows under 500,000 distinct CDR3 sequences, with about 14% occurring only once. Sequencing input: blood. The receptors were sampled from a man in his forties or fifties with Graves' ophthalmopathy.

There are many counts of this clonotype. V gene TRBV29-1 combines with J gene TRBJ1-1, with a weak D call TRBD1 (5 bases). The CDR3 is made up of 15 amino acids. Deletions cut 3 bases from V and 1 base from J, with 15 bases between. Germline V gene sequence: CDR1 SQVTM, CDR2 ANQGSEA. The CDR3 DNA follows: TGCAGCGTTGATGTTACGGGACTGAGGAACACTGAAGCTTTCTTT. This encodes CSVDVTGLRNTEAFF. Based on the CDR3 plus reference TRBV29-1 and TRBJ1-1, the full variable domain is SAVISQKPSRDICQRGTSLTIQCQVDSQVTMMFWYRQQPGQSLTLIATANQGSEATYESGFVIDKFPISRPNLTFSTLTVSNMSPEDSSIYLCSVDVTGLRNTEAFFGQGTRLTVV.

This clonotype appeared many times. The chain is built from TRBV7-8 and TRBJ2-7, with D perhaps assigned TRBD1 or TRBD2 (5 bases each). Germline V gives CDR1 SGHVS, CDR2 FQNEAQ. The CDR3 extends over 14 amino acids. V was clipped by 2 bases and J by 2 bases, with 10 bases between them. CDR3: CASSLSQGPYEQYF. In DNA, the CDR3 is TGTGCCAGCAGCTTAAGTCAGGGACCCTACGAGCAGTACTTC.

V usage is TRBV19 and J usage is TRBJ2-7; D may be TRBD2 (6 bases). This CDR3 has 13 residues. Germline V gene data show CDR1 as LNHDA and CDR2 as SQIVND (reference sequence). The CDR3 sequence is CAPPPGLPSEQYF. The DNA for the CDR3 is TGTGCTCCCCCCCCGGGACTTCCCTCCGAGCAGTACTTC.

V is TRBV20-1 and J is TRBJ2-2; 11 nucleotides align to TRBD2. After removal of 2 bases from V and 7 bases from J, the junction contained 6 bases not matched to a gene. The CDR3 is 15 amino acids. Germline-derived CDR1 and CDR2 are DFQATT and SNEGSKA (reference sequence). In nucleotides, the CDR3 is TGCAGTGCTAGACCTAGCGGGAGGCCTGTCGGGGAGCTGTTTTTT. The encoded protein is CSARPSGRPVGELFF.

The chain joins TRBV11-3 to TRBJ2-5; TRBD2 agrees at 13 bases. Germline V lookup: CDR1 SGHNT, CDR2 YENEEA. The CDR3 is made up of 17 amino acids. V lost 0 bases, J lost 7 bases, and 8 bases stayed unmatched. This CDR3 reads CASSLEQRLAGGGTQYF. DNA for the CDR3: TGTGCCAGCAGCTTAGAACAAAGACTAGCGGGAGGAGGGACCCAGTACTTC.

This clonotype has at least ten counts. J is TRBJ2-1 and V is TRBV7-9; 9 nucleotides align to TRBD1. V trimming: 1 base; J trimming: 0 bases; junction bases outside the gene matches: 10. This CDR3 region has 19 residues. The germline V gene encodes CDR1 SEHNR and CDR2 FQNEAQ (reference sequence). CDR3 in amino acids: CASSLEGGTGIPSYNEQFF. DNA of the CDR3: TGTGCCAGCAGCTTAGAGGGGGGGACAGGGATCCCCTCCTACAATGAGCAGTTCTTC.

The genes are TRBV12-3 or TRBV12-4 and TRBJ1-5; no reliable D call. The CDR3 is 17 amino acids. V was shortened by 6 bases and J by 0 bases, with 18 bases between the two germline ends. CDR3 sequence (DNA): TGTGCCAGCAGCAAAAGGGCCACAAGTCATAGCAATCAGCCCCAGCATTTT. Its translation: CASSKRATSHSNQPQHF.

This clonotype was counted only a few times. The CDR3 DNA reads TGTGCCAGCAGCGCACCTAGCGTCTACGAGCAGTACTTC. Its protein is CASSAPSVYEQYF. The J gene is TRBJ2-7, the V gene TRBV28, with a tentative D call TRBD2 (6 bases). Germline V gene lookup returns CDR1 MDHEN and CDR2 SYDVKM. Trimming took off 6 bases at V and 3 bases at J, with 12 bases between the two ends. The CDR3 spans 13 residues.

There are many counts of this clonotype. The chain has TRBV5-1 and TRBJ2-1, with 15 bases aligning to TRBD2. V shed 3 bases and J 9 bases; nucleotides not matched to a gene: 4. The CDR3 runs 15 residues. CDR1 is SGHRS, CDR2 YFSETQ, per germline. As DNA, the CDR3 is TGCGCCAGCAGCTGGACTAGCGGGAGGGCAAGTGAGCAGTTCTTC. Protein sequence: CASSWTSGRASEQFF.

This clonotype was counted once. The rearrangement uses TRBV28 and TRBJ2-7, with D hard to call. Per germline, CDR1 MDHEN and CDR2 SYDVKM. The V end lost 7 bases, the J end lost 0 bases, and 16 bases lay between the germline ends. The CDR3 has 15 amino acids. Written as DNA, the CDR3 is TGTGCCAGCACCGCTTCGGCAGTAAGCTCCTACGAGCAGTACTTC. It yields the protein CASTASAVSSYEQYF. The complete variable domain, with remaining parts taken from reference TRBV28 and TRBJ2-7, reads DVKVTQSSRYLVKRTGEKVFLECVQDMDHENMFWYRQDPGLGLRLIYFSYDVKMKEKGDIPEGYSVSREKKERFSLILESASTNQTSMYLCASTASAVSSYEQYFGPGTRLTVT.

This clonotype has just a few counts. This chain connects TRBV5-6 to TRBJ2-1, with D possibly TRBD2 on 6 matching bases. From germline, CDR1 is SGHDT and CDR2 YYEEEE. With 4 bases removed from V and 7 bases from J, the gap between germline ends came to 9 bases. The CDR3 runs to 12 residues. CDR3 nucleotides: TGTGCCAGCAGCGGAGGGGTAAATGAGCAGTTCTTC. As protein: CASSGGVNEQFF.

The chain combines TRBV6-1 with TRBJ2-7; 9 bases are shared with TRBD1. The CDR3 has 14 residues. Trimming cost V 6 bases and J 0 bases; bases outside gene matches: 3. Germline V CDR1 and CDR2: MNHNS, SASEGT. The chain's CDR3 is CASSGTGSSYEQYF. CDR3 nucleotide sequence: TGTGCCAGCAGCGGGACAGGGAGCTCCTACGAGCAGTACTTC.

This clonotype was observed at least ten times. The chain recombines TRBV3-1 with TRBJ2-2, with D possibly matching TRBD2 (6 bases). CDR1 is LGHDT, CDR2 YNNKEL, per germline (reference sequence). This CDR3 is built from 13 residues. V lost 10 bases and J 4 bases, leaving 13 bases between the germline ends. CDR3: CATCPGGTGELFF. The CDR3 DNA follows: TGTGCCACCTGCCCCGGGGGCACCGGGGAGCTGTTTTTT.

This clonotype was seen many times. The gene calls are TRBV3-1 and TRBJ2-7, with TRBD2 matching over 9 bases. CDR1 is LGHDT and CDR2 is YNNKEL in the germline V gene (reference sequence). With V trimmed by 1 base and J by 5 bases, 9 bases remained unmatched. This CDR3 has 16 residues. The CDR3 nucleotides are TGTGCCAGCAGCCAAGGTAGCGGGAGATTTAACCACGAGCAGTACTTC. The encoded protein is CASSQGSGRFNHEQYF.

This clonotype came up many times. The rearrangement links TRBV12-3 or TRBV12-4 to TRBJ2-7; the match to TRBD1 covers 10 bases. The CDR3 runs to 16 residues. The V gene end was trimmed by 6 bases and the J gene end by 5 bases; junction bases not matched to a gene: 13. The CDR3 protein is CASSPPPGQGFHEQYF. CDR3 nucleotides: TGTGCCAGCAGCCCACCTCCGGGACAGGGGTTCCACGAGCAGTACTTC.

This clonotype was recorded many times. This chain uses TRBV6-1 with TRBJ1-1, with D maybe TRBD1 (5 bases). CDR1 and CDR2 (germline): MNHNS, SASEGT. Between the trimmed V and J ends, which lost 4 bases and 3 bases, there was a span of 9 bases. The CDR3 spans 13 residues. CDR3 region: CASSGGTYTEAFF. CDR3 DNA: TGTGCCAGCAGTGGGGGCACCTACACTGAAGCTTTCTTT.

This clonotype was detected a few times. V is TRBV6-1 and J is TRBJ2-2, with D maybe TRBD2 (6 bases). This CDR3 is 16 amino acids long. The V end lost 5 bases, the J end lost 12 bases, and 25 bases lay between the germline ends. Per germline, CDR1 MNHNS and CDR2 SASEGT. The DNA of the CDR3 is TGTGCCAGCAGTATGGGGGGACGGGTAAAGGCGGAACAGCTGTTTTTT. Its translation is CASSMGGRVKAEQLFF.

Many counts were recorded for this clonotype. This rearrangement joins TRBV30 to TRBJ1-3; D remains ambiguous. The V and J ends lost 4 bases and 1 base respectively, with 5 bases between them. The germline CDR1 and CDR2 sequences are GTSNPN and SVGIG (reference sequence). CDR3 length: 12 amino acids. CDR3 amino acids: CAWTVSGNTIYF. For the CDR3, the DNA is TGTGCCTGGACGGTGTCTGGAAACACCATATATTTT.

This clonotype was recorded at least ten times. This chain joins TRBV18 and TRBJ1-5; maybe TRBD1 (5 bases). This CDR3 has 14 residues. The germline V and J ends were trimmed by 3 bases and 1 base, with 7 bases remaining between them. Germline CDR1 KGHSH, CDR2 LQKENI. CDR3: CASSPGLSNQPQHF. In DNA, the CDR3 is TGTGCCAGCTCACCGGGACTCAGCAATCAGCCCCAGCATTTT. Full variable domain (missing parts from reference TRBV18 and TRBJ1-5): NAGVMQNPRHLVRRRGQEARLRCSPMKGHSHVYWYRQLPEEGLKFMVYLQKENIIDESGMPKERFSAEFPKEGPSILRIQQVVRGDSAAYFCASSPGLSNQPQHFGDGTRLSIL.

In this sample, this clonotype turned up a few times. This chain connects TRBV29-1 to TRBJ1-1, with D maybe TRBD1 (5 bases). Deletions cut 3 bases from V and 4 bases from J, with 12 bases between. There are 13 residues in the CDR3. Looked up from germline, CDR1 is SQVTM and CDR2 is ANQGSEA. The CDR3 DNA reads as TGCAGCGTTGAGGTTCAGGGTTCCACTGAAGCTTTCTTT. Translation: CSVEVQGSTEAFF. Variable domain in full (rest from reference TRBV29-1 and TRBJ1-1): SAVISQKPSRDICQRGTSLTIQCQVDSQVTMMFWYRQQPGQSLTLIATANQGSEATYESGFVIDKFPISRPNLTFSTLTVSNMSPEDSSIYLCSVEVQGSTEAFFGQGTRLTVV.

There are many counts of this clonotype. The chain carries TRBV28 and TRBJ2-2; D assignment may be TRBD1 or TRBD2 (5 bases each). This CDR3 is built from 15 residues. Trimming stripped 4 bases from V and 6 bases from J, with 15 bases between. CDR1 and CDR2 (germline): MDHEN, SYDVKM. The DNA of the CDR3 is TGTGCCAGCAGTTCAGGGATGGGCGGGCCCGGGGAGCTGTTTTTT. Protein: CASSSGMGGPGELFF.

This clonotype was counted ten times or more. The chain joins TRBV12-3 or TRBV12-4 to TRBJ1-1; TRBD1 aligns across 7 bases. There are 13 residues in the CDR3. J was trimmed by 4 bases and V by 5 bases; bases with no gene match: 4. DNA for the CDR3: TGTGCCAGCAGTGACAGGGTTTTCACTGAAGCTTTCTTT. Protein: CASSDRVFTEAFF.

This clonotype was picked up many times. V gene TRBV5-6 combines with J gene TRBJ2-7; 9 bases line up with TRBD2. CDR3 size: 16 residues. Trimming cost V 3 bases and J 4 bases; bases outside gene matches: 11. Germline values: CDR1 SGHDT, CDR2 YYEEEE. The CDR3 DNA reads as TGTGCCAGCAGCTGGGATCCTAGCGGGGCTCAGTACGAGCAGTACTTC. Amino acid sequence: CASSWDPSGAQYEQYF.

This clonotype showed up many times. V usage is TRBV9 and J usage is TRBJ2-7; TRBD1 agrees at 7 bases. The CDR3 covers 15 residues. The germline V gene has CDR1 SGDLS and CDR2 YYNGEE. V trimming: 5 bases; J trimming: 0 bases; junction bases outside the gene matches: 8. In DNA form, the CDR3 reads TGTGCCAGCAGTCGATCCGGGACAGTCTCCTACGAGCAGTACTTC. The encoded protein is CASSRSGTVSYEQYF.

This clonotype occurred many times. This chain uses TRBV30 with TRBJ2-3, with unresolved D. Germline-derived CDR1 and CDR2 are GTSNPN and SVGIG (reference sequence). Trimming removed 2 bases from V and 6 bases from J, with 12 bases in between. The length of the CDR3 is 13 residues. This CDR3 is CAWSPRSSDTQYF. In DNA, the CDR3 is TGTGCCTGGAGTCCCCGATCTTCCGATACGCAGTATTTT.

This clonotype was seen many times. The J gene is TRBJ2-1, the V gene TRBV5-1; perhaps D is TRBD1 or TRBD2 (6 bases each). The V end was cut by 0 bases, the J end by 0 bases, with 16 bases between. This CDR3 has 18 amino acids. Germline assignment: CDR1 SGHRS and CDR2 YFSETQ. The CDR3: CASSLALGGPSSYNEQFF. In DNA form, the CDR3 reads TGCGCCAGCAGCTTGGCTTTAGGGGGGCCTAGCTCCTACAATGAGCAGTTCTTC.

On this clonotype: Possible read error: a much larger clone is one base away. The chain has TRBV18 and TRBJ2-7, with no clear D. Trimming took 5 bases from V and 0 from J, leaving 11 bases between them. The CDR3 spans 14 residues. Germline CDR1 KGHSH, CDR2 LQKENI. In DNA form, the CDR3 reads TGTGCCAGCTCATCACATCACAACTCCTACGAGCAGTACTTC. This sequence encodes CASSSHHNSYEQYF.

The V call is TRBV29-1, the J call TRBJ1-1, with unresolved D. V was cut by 2 bases and J by 1 base, with 11 bases left in between. CDR1 is SQVTM and CDR2 is ANQGSEA in the germline V gene. The CDR3 spans 14 residues. CDR3 sequence reads: CSVEKVRPNTEAFF. In DNA form, the CDR3 reads TGCAGCGTTGAAAAAGTGAGGCCGAACACTGAAGCTTTCTTT.

In this sample, this clonotype turned up many times. The chain uses TRBV3-1 and TRBJ1-4; TRBD1 aligns across 9 bases. The V gene end was trimmed by 2 bases and the J gene end by 7 bases; junction bases not matched to a gene: 5. CDR1 LGHDT and CDR2 YNNKEL come from the germline V gene (reference sequence). The CDR3 extends over 15 amino acids. The CDR3 DNA reads TGTGCCAGCAGCCAAAACAGGGGGCACGCTGAAAAACTGTTTTTT. Translated: CASSQNRGHAEKLFF.

CDR3 coding DNA: TGTGCCAGCAGTTACGGGGGTGGCCTGATGTCGACCGGGGAGCTGTTTTTT. Translation: CASSYGGGLMSTGELFF. The V call is TRBV6-5, the J call TRBJ2-2; perhaps D is TRBD1 or TRBD2 (5 bases each). V gave up 2 bases and J gave up 5 bases, with 18 bases separating them. This CDR3 is 17 amino acids long. Germline V gene data show CDR1 as MNHEY and CDR2 as SVGAGI.